The 26 T cell receptor beta chains reported below all come from one sample, sequenced in a study of blood T cells in healthy people across ages. PCR was performed a second time for about 7 to 11 cycles using a sample-barcoded 5' primer and a J-beta primer mix. TCRdb analysed the 5' RACE reads with MiXCR anew, one entry per CDR3 protein. Seen here are about 620,000 distinct CDR3 sequences, about 50% observed once, and the top ten hold 13%. The sequenced material came from blood. These TCRs come from a woman older than 75 in good health.

This rearrangement joins TRBV7-2 to TRBJ2-5; TRBD2 aligns across 8 bases. CDR3 length: 14 amino acids. Germline CDR1 reads SGHTA; CDR2 reads FQGNSA. The V gene end was trimmed by 5 bases and the J gene end by 3 bases; junction bases not matched to a gene: 5. CDR3 residues: CASSPRLAKETQYF. The CDR3 DNA sequence: TGTGCCAGCAGCCCTCGACTAGCGAAAGAGACCCAGTACTTC.

CDR3 residues: CASSLIRSQETQYF. The CDR3, as DNA: TGTGCCAGCAGCTTGATAAGGAGCCAAGAGACCCAGTACTTC. V gene TRBV7-2 combines with J gene TRBJ2-5; D uncertain. Deletions cut 3 bases from V and 1 base from J, with 9 bases between. This CDR3 contains 14 residues. The germline gives CDR1 SGHTA, CDR2 FQGNSA. Looking up the rest from reference TRBV7-2 and TRBJ2-5 gives the full variable domain: GAGVSQSPSNKVTEKGKDVELRCDPISGHTALYWYRQSLGQGLEFLIYFQGNSAPDKSGLPSDRFSAERTGGSVSTLTIQRTQQEDSAVYLCASSLIRSQETQYFGPGTRLLVL.

A remark on this clonotype: With a much larger clone just one base away, this may be a read error. This chain joins TRBV29-1 and TRBJ2-3; 8 bases are a match to TRBD2. This CDR3 spans 14 amino acids. Germline CDR1 is SQVTM and CDR2 is ANQGSEA. Here the CDR3 DNA reads TGCAGCGTTGGGCTAGCGGGCTACACAGGTACGCAGTATTTT. As protein: CSVGLAGYTGTQYF.

This clonotype was counted only a few times. The gene calls are TRBV10-2 and TRBJ1-5; the D is unclear. Per the germline V gene, CDR1 is WSHSY and CDR2 is SAAADI. This CDR3 has 14 residues. Trimming left V 0 bases short and J 4 bases short, with 7 bases between. Here the CDR3 reads CASSESTWNQPQHF. Written as DNA, the CDR3 is TGCGCCAGCAGTGAGTCTACGTGGAATCAGCCCCAGCATTTT.

The chain carries TRBV28 and TRBJ2-4; D ambiguous. The CDR3 covers 12 residues. Between the trimmed V and J ends, which lost 5 bases and 11 bases, there was a span of 13 bases. The germline V gene encodes CDR1 MDHEN and CDR2 SYDVKM. CDR3 in amino acids: CASSPRSWVQYF. Written as DNA, the CDR3 is TGTGCCAGCAGTCCCCGGTCGTGGGTTCAGTACTTC.

The rearrangement links TRBV6-5 to TRBJ1-2; perhaps TRBD1 as D (5 bases). The germline CDR1 and CDR2 sequences are MNHEY and SVGAGI. The CDR3 is made up of 14 amino acids. V was clipped by 5 bases and J by 4 bases, with 14 bases between them. In DNA form, the CDR3 reads TGTGCCAGCAGTCCCAACGGGGCCCGCTATGGCTACACCTTC. Its translation is CASSPNGARYGYTF.

This sequence joins TRBV7-3 and TRBJ2-1; 9 bases fit TRBD2. The J call may be in error: the DNA end matches TRBJ2-7 better. This CDR3 comprises 14 residues. Germline V lookup: CDR1 SGHTA, CDR2 FQGTGA. The CDR3 DNA sequence: TGTGCCAGCAGCCGTAGCGGGGGTAACAATGAGCAGTACTTC. Protein: CASSRSGGNNEQYF.

The chain couples TRBV30 to TRBJ2-1, with 9 bases aligning to TRBD2. V was clipped by 1 base and J by 2 bases; unmatched bases: 9. The CDR3 length is 17 residues. The germline V gene encodes CDR1 GTSNPN and CDR2 SVGIG (reference sequence). For the CDR3, the DNA is TGTGCCTGGAGTGGGGGTAGCGGGGGTCTAGCCTACAATGAGCAGTTCTTC. Its protein is CAWSGGSGGLAYNEQFF. The variable domain in full, completed from reference TRBV30 and TRBJ2-1, reads SQTIHQWPATLVQPVGSPLSLECTVEGTSNPNLYWYRQAAGRGLQLLFYSVGIGQISSEVPQNLSASRPQDRQFILSSKKLLLSDSGFYLCAWSGGSGGLAYNEQFFGPGTRLTVL.

This clonotype was counted a few times. The V call is TRBV4-1, the J call TRBJ2-3; 8 nucleotides align to TRBD2. J was trimmed by 1 base and V by 4 bases; bases with no gene match: 4. The germline V gene encodes CDR1 MGHRA and CDR2 YSYEKL. The CDR3 length is 15 residues. CDR3: CASSLTSVGTDTQYF. The CDR3 nucleotides read TGCGCCAGCAGCCTGACTAGCGTGGGCACAGATACGCAGTATTTT.

In its sample, this clonotype was seen many times. The V call is TRBV6-6, the J call TRBJ2-7; perhaps TRBD2 as D (7 bases). This CDR3 has 14 amino acids. V was trimmed by 6 bases and J by 2 bases, leaving 14 bases between them. In germline, CDR1 is MNHNY, CDR2 SVGAGI (reference sequence). As DNA, the CDR3 is TGTGCCAGCAGAGGGGGGGCCGGCGCCTACGAGCAGTACTTC. Protein sequence: CASRGGAGAYEQYF.

This rearrangement joins TRBV10-3 to TRBJ2-3; the D call may be TRBD1 or TRBD2 (5 bases each). Trimming took off 6 bases at V and 2 bases at J, with 21 bases between the two ends. The CDR3 consists of 17 residues. Germline-derived CDR1 and CDR2 are ENHRY and SYGVKD. CDR3 sequence (DNA): TGTGCCATCAGCAAGTCCCCCACCGAGGGGCCCACAGATACGCAGTATTTT. Translating it yields CAISKSPTEGPTDTQYF.

The chain recombines TRBV20-1 with TRBJ2-1; TRBD2 is a possible D gene (7 bases). The J call may be mistaken, given a closer DNA end match to TRBJ2-7. CDR3 length: 14 residues. Germline V CDR1 and CDR2: DFQATT, SNEGSKA (reference sequence). CDR3 sequence reads: CSAQEGGPYNEQYF. The CDR3 region has the DNA TGCAGTGCTCAGGAGGGGGGGCCATACAATGAGCAGTACTTC.

The sample holds a few counts of this clonotype. This rearrangement joins TRBV7-3 to TRBJ2-3; the match to TRBD2 covers 7 bases. Germline V gene data show CDR1 as SGHTA and CDR2 as FQGTGA. The CDR3 has 15 amino acids. Trimming removed 4 bases from V and 2 bases from J; junction bases left unmatched: 6. This chain's CDR3 is CASSSNRGVTDTQYF. The DNA of the CDR3 is TGTGCCAGCAGCTCTAACCGGGGGGTCACAGATACGCAGTATTTT.

V is TRBV27 and J is TRBJ2-7, with 7 bases lining up with TRBD1. J was trimmed by 4 bases and V by 0 bases; bases with no gene match: 3. The CDR3 spans 14 residues. Looked up from germline, CDR1 is MNHEY and CDR2 is SMNVEV (reference sequence). The CDR3 loop reads CASSLSTGIYEQYF. CDR3 DNA sequence: TGTGCCAGCAGTTTATCGACAGGGATATACGAGCAGTACTTC.

Many counts were recorded for this clonotype. DNA for the CDR3: TGCAGTGCTAGAGATGGGGGCAGGAGGACCACCTCAGATACGCAGTATTTT. Encoded protein: CSARDGGRRTTSDTQYF. The chain combines TRBV20-1 with TRBJ2-3; tentatively, D is TRBD1 (6 bases). The CDR3 has 17 amino acids. Looked up from germline, CDR1 is DFQATT and CDR2 is SNEGSKA (reference sequence). Trimming stripped 0 bases from V and 4 bases from J, with 20 bases between.

This clonotype showed up many times. This chain connects TRBV6-2 or TRBV6-3 to TRBJ2-5; the D gene is possibly TRBD1 (6 bases). Germline V lookup: CDR1 MNHEY, CDR2 SVGEGT. Trimming pared 7 bases from V and 2 bases from J, leaving 8 bases between. This CDR3 contains 12 residues. In DNA form, the CDR3 reads TGTGCCAGCACTACAGGGCAAGAGACCCAGTACTTC. Protein: CASTTGQETQYF.

This clonotype was recorded at least ten times. V gene TRBV6-6 combines with J gene TRBJ1-2; no definite D call. V shed 5 bases and J shed 3 bases, with 13 bases lying between them. Germline CDR1 is MNHNY and CDR2 is SVGAGI (reference sequence). The CDR3 spans 14 residues. The CDR3 DNA sequence: TGTGCCAGCAGTCGAGACATGTTTGACTATGGCTACACCTTC. Protein sequence: CASSRDMFDYGYTF.

The CDR3 nucleotides read TGTGCCAGCAGTTTAGCCGGGCCAACTCGGGGCGCACGCAATGAGCAGTTCTTC. This gives the protein CASSLAGPTRGARNEQFF. The chain carries TRBV12-3 or TRBV12-4 and TRBJ2-1, with D perhaps TRBD1 or TRBD2 (5 bases each). The CDR3 has 18 residues. V was cut by 0 bases and J by 6 bases, with 21 bases left in between.

In its sample, this clonotype was seen many times. The V and J genes are TRBV20-1 and TRBJ2-5; 9 bases line up with TRBD2. V lost 5 bases to trimming and J lost 5 bases; unmatched junction nucleotides: 3. The CDR3 totals 12 residues. Germline V gives CDR1 DFQATT, CDR2 SNEGSKA (reference sequence). The CDR3 coding sequence is TGCAGTGCTCCCACTAGCGGGGAGACCCAGTACTTC. Encoded protein: CSAPTSGETQYF.

V and J are TRBV28 and TRBJ1-2, with no clear D. Trimming left V 0 bases short and J 4 bases short, with 6 bases between. CDR3 size: 13 residues. Germline V gene sequence: CDR1 MDHEN, CDR2 SYDVKM. The CDR3 sequence: CASSLWRGYGYTF. CDR3 bases: TGTGCCAGCAGTTTATGGCGGGGCTATGGCTACACCTTC.

This chain links TRBV6-5 with TRBJ1-1; D possibly corresponds to TRBD1 (6 bases). CDR1 and CDR2 (germline): MNHEY, SVGAGI. Trimming removed 10 bases at V and 1 base at J, with 13 bases between. CDR3 length equals 13 residues. CDR3: CATKRGANTEAFF. CDR3 nucleotide sequence: TGTGCCACTAAACGGGGGGCGAACACTGAAGCTTTCTTT.

This chain joins TRBV6-2 or TRBV6-3 and TRBJ2-5, with 8 bases that match TRBD1. V was pared by 3 bases and J by 3 bases, with 15 bases of the junction left unmatched. Germline-derived CDR1 and CDR2 are MNHEY and SVGEGT. The CDR3 covers 18 residues. The CDR3: CASSYPPDRVILEETQYF. The CDR3 DNA sequence: TGTGCCAGCAGTTATCCTCCGGACAGGGTCATACTAGAAGAGACCCAGTACTTC.

A remark on this clonotype: One junction end disagrees with the germline gene, perhaps due to a read error. V and J are TRBV12-3 or TRBV12-4 and TRBJ2-5, with TRBD2 matching 12 bases. The CDR3 consists of 17 residues. CDR3 amino acids: CACSFQPTSGRRETQYF. DNA for the CDR3: TGTGCCTGCAGTTTTCAACCGACTAGCGGGAGACGTGAGACCCAGTACTTC.

J is TRBJ2-1 and V is TRBV7-9; 11 bases map to TRBD2. The CDR3 has 14 residues. CDR1 and CDR2 from the germline V gene are SEHNR and FQNEAQ (reference sequence). V shed 11 bases, J shed 9 bases, and the junction held 12 bases outside the gene matches. This CDR3 is CAVSGREPPREQFF. For the CDR3, the DNA is TGTGCCGTTAGCGGGAGGGAGCCCCCTCGTGAGCAGTTCTTC.

The genes are TRBV29-1 and TRBJ2-1; the match to TRBD2 covers 14 bases. The germline gives CDR1 SQVTM, CDR2 ANQGSEA. Losses at the gene ends were 5 bases for V and 7 bases for J; bases not matched to a gene: 4. The CDR3 runs to 14 residues. CDR3 nucleotides: TGCAGCGTTTTGACTAGCGGGGGGGGAAATGAGCAGTTCTTC. Its translation is CSVLTSGGGNEQFF.

This clonotype was counted ten times or more. The J gene is TRBJ2-7, the V gene TRBV12-3 or TRBV12-4; TRBD1 matches at 8 bases. The junction had 11 bases not matched to a gene; V was cut back by 4 bases and J by 3 bases. The CDR3 covers 16 residues. Here the CDR3 reads CASSYGQSGGVYEQYF. The CDR3 region has the DNA TGTGCCAGCAGTTACGGACAGTCAGGGGGCGTCTACGAGCAGTACTTC.